Listed below are T cell receptor beta chains from one sample, sequenced in a study of blood T cell repertoires in COVID-19. Profiling relied on immunoSEQ multiplex PCR, and the TCRdb table lists in-frame clones only, not all of them. This table holds over 150,000 clones, 70% to 85% found once. Sample: peripheral blood. The receptors derive from a man older than 75 with COVID-19, enrolled during active disease. Each CDR3 is given with its conserved first and last residue. Fields, in order: D gene, clone size, V gene, J gene, CDR3 protein, CDR3 DNA. D genes are given only for firm matches. Some rows have no size entry. The others give once, few or many, or a class for an expanded clone.

TRBD1	NA	TRBV18	TRBJ2-1	CASSPGTGSPFEQFF	TGTGCCAGCTCACCCGGGACAGGATCACCATTTGAGCAGTTCTTC
NA	NA	TRBV10-3	TRBJ2-2	CAISEPGLTGELFF	TGTGCCATCAGTGAGCCGGGACTTACCGGGGAGCTGTTTTTT
NA	NA	TRBV18	TRBJ2-3	CASSRTLSTDTQYF	TGTGCCAGCTCACGGACACTTAGCACAGATACGCAGTATTTT
NA	NA	TRBV10-3	TRBJ2-1	CAISASSSYNEQFF	TGTGCCATCAGCGCTTCGAGCTCCTACAATGAGCAGTTCTTC
NA	once	TRBV23-1	TRBJ1-1	CASSQSGAGGGTEAFF	TGCGCCAGCAGTCAATCGGGGGCAGGCGGGGGCACTGAAGCTTTCTTT
TRBD1	NA	TRBV9	TRBJ2-1	CASSMGQEPYNEQFF	TGTGCCAGCAGCATGGGACAGGAACCATACAATGAGCAGTTCTTC
NA	NA	TRBV29-1	TRBJ1-3	CSVQGTNGNTIYF	TGCAGCGTTCAGGGAACGAATGGAAACACCATATATTTT
TRBD1	NA	TRBV10-3	TRBJ2-5	CAISELDRGETQYF	TGTGCCATCAGTGAGTTAGACAGGGGGGAGACCCAGTACTTC
TRBD2	NA	TRBV20-1	TRBJ2-3	CSASSAGDPTDTQYF	TGCAGTGCTAGTTCTGCGGGGGACCCCACAGATACGCAGTATTTT
TRBD1	NA	TRBV5-6	TRBJ2-5	CASSSGTVKETQYF	TGTGCCAGCAGCTCCGGGACAGTGAAAGAGACCCAGTACTTC
NA	NA	TRBV28	TRBJ1-1	CASRYNDRYTEAFF	TGTGCCAGCAGATATAATGACAGATACACTGAAGCTTTCTTT
NA	NA	TRBV18	TRBJ1-2	CASSPRVGSDYGYTF	TGTGCCAGCTCACCACGGGTAGGGAGTGACTATGGCTACACCTTC
NA	NA	TRBV7-3	TRBJ1-1	CASSLISGAEAFF	TGTGCCAGCAGCTTAATCTCGGGAGCTGAAGCTTTCTTT
TRBD1	NA	TRBV5-1	TRBJ2-7	CASSLRQGRTYEQYF	TGCGCCAGCAGCTTGCGACAGGGGAGGACCTACGAGCAGTACTTC
NA	once	TRBV12-5	TRBJ2-6	CASGLILSGANVLTF	TGTGCTAGTGGTTTGATTCTCTCTGGGGCCAACGTCCTGACTTTC
NA	NA	TRBV5-1	TRBJ1-1	CASRPGQIETEAFF	TGCGCCAGCAGGCCTGGACAGATCGAGACTGAAGCTTTCTTT
TRBD1	NA	TRBV7-6	TRBJ2-7	CASSLTRDSYYEQYF	TGTGCCAGCAGCTTAACCCGGGACAGCTACTACGAGCAGTACTTC
TRBD2	NA	TRBV18	TRBJ2-4	CASSPLTTRGIAKNIQYF	TGTGCCAGCTCACCACTGACGACGCGGGGGATAGCCAAAAACATTCAGTACTTC
TRBD2	NA	TRBV19	TRBJ2-3	CASSMTGGPGAQYF	TGTGCCAGTAGTATGACGGGGGGGCCCGGGGCGCAGTATTTT
NA	NA	TRBV7-2	TRBJ1-1	CASSLLMNTEAFF	TGTGCCAGCAGCTTATTAATGAACACTGAAGCTTTCTTT
NA	NA	TRBV2	TRBJ1-4	CASSALQGLYEKLFF	TGTGCCAGCAGTGCTCTTCAGGGGCTCTATGAAAAACTGTTTTTT
NA	few	TRBV14	TRBJ1-1	CASSQDVGRGEAFF	TGTGCCAGCAGCCAAGATGTAGGTCGGGGTGAAGCTTTCTTT
NA	NA	TRBV4-2	TRBJ1-1	CASSQDQGGTEAFF	TGTGCCAGCAGCCAAGATCAAGGGGGCACTGAAGCTTTCTTT
NA	NA	TRBV27	TRBJ1-5	CASSLRARSGFDQPQHF	TGTGCCAGCAGTTTAAGGGCTCGGTCAGGGTTTGATCAGCCCCAGCATTTT
NA	once	TRBV7-2	TRBJ1-2	CASSLVGSGAYYGYTF	TGTGCCAGCAGCTTAGTCGGATCAGGGGCGTACTATGGCTACACCTTC
TRBD1	NA	TRBV28	TRBJ2-7	CASSNRDRGDEQYF	TGTGCCAGCAGCAACCGGGACAGGGGAGACGAGCAGTACTTC